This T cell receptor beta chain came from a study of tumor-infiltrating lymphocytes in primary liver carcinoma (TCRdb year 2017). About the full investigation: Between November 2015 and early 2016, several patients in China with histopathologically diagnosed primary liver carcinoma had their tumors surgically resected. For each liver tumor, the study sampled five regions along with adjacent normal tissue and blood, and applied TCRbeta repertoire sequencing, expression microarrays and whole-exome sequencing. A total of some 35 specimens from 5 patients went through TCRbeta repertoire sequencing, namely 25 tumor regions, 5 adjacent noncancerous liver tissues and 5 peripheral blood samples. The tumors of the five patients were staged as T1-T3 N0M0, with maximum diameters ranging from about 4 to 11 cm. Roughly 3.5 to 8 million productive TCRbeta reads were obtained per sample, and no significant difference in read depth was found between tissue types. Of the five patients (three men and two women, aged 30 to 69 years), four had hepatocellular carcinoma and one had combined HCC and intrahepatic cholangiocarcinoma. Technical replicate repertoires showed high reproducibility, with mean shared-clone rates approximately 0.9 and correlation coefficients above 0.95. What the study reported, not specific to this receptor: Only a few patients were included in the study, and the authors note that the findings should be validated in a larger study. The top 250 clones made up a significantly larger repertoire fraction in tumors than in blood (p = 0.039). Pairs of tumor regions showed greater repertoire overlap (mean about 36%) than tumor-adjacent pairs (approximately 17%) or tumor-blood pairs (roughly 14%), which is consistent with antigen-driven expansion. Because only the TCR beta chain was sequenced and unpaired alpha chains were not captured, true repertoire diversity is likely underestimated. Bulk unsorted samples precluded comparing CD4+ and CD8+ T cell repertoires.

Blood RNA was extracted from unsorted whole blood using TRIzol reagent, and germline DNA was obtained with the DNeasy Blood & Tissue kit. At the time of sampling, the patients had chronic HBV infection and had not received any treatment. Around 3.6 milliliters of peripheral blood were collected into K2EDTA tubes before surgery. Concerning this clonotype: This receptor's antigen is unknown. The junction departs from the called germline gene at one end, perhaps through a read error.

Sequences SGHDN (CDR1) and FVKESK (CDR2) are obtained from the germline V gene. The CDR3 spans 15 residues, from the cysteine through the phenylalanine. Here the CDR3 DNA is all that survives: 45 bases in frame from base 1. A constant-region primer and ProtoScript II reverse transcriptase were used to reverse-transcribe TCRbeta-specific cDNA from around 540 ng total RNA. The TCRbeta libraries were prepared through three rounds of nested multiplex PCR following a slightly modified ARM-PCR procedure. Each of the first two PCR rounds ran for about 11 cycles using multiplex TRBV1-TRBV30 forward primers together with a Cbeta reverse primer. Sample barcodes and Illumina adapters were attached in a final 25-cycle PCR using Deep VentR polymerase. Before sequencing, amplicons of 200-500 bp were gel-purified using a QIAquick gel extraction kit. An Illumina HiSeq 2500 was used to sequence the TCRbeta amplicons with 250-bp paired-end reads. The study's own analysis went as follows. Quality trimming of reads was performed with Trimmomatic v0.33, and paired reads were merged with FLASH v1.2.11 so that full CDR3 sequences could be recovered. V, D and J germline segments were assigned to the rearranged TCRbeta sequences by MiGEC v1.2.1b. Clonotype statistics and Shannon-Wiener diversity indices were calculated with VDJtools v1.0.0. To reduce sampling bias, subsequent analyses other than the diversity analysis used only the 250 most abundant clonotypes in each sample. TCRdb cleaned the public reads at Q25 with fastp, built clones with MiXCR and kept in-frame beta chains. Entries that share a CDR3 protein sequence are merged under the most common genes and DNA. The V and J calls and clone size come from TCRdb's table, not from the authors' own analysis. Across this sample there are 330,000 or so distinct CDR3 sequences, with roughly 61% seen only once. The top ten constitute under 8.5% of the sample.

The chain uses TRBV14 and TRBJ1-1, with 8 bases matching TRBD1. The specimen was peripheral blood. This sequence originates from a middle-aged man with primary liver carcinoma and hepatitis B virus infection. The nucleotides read TGCGTCAGCAACCAAGTCCTTACAGGGGGCACTGAAGCTTTCTTT. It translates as CVSNQVLTGGTEAFF.